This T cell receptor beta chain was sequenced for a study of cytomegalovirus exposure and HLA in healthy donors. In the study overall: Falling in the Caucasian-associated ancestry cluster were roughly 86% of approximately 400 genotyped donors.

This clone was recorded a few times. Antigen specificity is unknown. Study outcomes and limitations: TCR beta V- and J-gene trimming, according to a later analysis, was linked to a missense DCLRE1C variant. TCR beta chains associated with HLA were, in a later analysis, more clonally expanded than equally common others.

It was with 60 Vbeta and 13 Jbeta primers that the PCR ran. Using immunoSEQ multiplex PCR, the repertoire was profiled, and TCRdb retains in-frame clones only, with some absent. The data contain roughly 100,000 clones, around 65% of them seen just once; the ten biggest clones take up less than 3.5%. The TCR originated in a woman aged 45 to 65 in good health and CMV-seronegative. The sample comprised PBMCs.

CDR3 in DNA: TGCGCCAGCAGCTCTCAGGGACGCGGGAAGTATGAAAAACTGTTTTTT. Translation gives CASSSQGRGKYEKLFF. V is TRBV5-1 and J is TRBJ1-4, with TRBD1 as a possible D gene (5 bases). Germline V lookup: CDR1 SGHRS, CDR2 YFSETQ. With 3 bases removed from V and 6 bases from J, the gap between germline ends came to 18 bases. The CDR3 extends over 16 amino acids. The full variable domain, completed using reference TRBV5-1 and TRBJ1-4, is KAGVTQTPRYLIKTRGQQVTLSCSPISGHRSVSWYQQTPGQGLQFLFEYFSETQRNKGNFPGRFSGRQFSNSRSEMNVSTLELGDSALYLCASSSQGRGKYEKLFFGSGTQLSVL.